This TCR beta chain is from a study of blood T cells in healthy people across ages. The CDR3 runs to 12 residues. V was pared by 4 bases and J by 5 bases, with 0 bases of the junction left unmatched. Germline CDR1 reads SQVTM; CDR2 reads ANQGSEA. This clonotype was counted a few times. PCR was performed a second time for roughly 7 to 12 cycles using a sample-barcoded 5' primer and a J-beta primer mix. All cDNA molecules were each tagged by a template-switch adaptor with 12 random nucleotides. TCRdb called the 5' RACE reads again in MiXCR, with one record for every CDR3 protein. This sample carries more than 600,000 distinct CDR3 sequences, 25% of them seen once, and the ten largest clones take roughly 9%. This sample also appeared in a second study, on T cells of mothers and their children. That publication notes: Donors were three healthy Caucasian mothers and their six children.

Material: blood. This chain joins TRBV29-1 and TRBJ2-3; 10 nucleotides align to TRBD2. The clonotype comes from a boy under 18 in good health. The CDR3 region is CSVGLAGDTQYF. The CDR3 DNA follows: TGCAGCGTTGGACTAGCGGGAGATACGCAGTATTTT.